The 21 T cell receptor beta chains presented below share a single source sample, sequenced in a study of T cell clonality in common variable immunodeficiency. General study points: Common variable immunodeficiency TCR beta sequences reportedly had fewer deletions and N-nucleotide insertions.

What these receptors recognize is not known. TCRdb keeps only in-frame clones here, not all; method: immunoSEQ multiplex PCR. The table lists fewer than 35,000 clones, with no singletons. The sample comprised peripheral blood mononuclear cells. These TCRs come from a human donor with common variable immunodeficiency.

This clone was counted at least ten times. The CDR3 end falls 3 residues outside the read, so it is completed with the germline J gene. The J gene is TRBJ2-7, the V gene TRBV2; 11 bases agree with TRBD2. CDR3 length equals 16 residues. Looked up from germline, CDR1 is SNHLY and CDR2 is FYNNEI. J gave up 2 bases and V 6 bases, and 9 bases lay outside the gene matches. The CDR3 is CASRLSGGAATYEQYF. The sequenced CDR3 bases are TGTGCCAGCAGGCTTAGCGGGGGGGCAGCTACCTACGAG.

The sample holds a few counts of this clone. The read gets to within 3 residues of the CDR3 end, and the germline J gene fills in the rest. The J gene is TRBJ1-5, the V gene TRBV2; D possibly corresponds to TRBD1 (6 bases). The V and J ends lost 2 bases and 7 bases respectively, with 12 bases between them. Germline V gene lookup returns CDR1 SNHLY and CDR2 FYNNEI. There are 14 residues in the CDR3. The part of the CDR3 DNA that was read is TGTGCCAGCAGTGAAAGAGGGGGGGGACAGCCC. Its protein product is CASSERGGGQP. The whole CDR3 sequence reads CASSERGGGQPQHF.

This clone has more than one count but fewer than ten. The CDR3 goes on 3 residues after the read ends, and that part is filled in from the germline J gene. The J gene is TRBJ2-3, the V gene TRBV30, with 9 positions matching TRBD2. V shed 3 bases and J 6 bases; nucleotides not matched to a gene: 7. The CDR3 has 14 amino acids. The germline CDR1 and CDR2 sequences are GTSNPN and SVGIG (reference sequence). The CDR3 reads CAWSRRAGGDTQYF. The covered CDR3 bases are TGTGCCTGGAGCCGGAGGGCGGGGGGGGATACG.

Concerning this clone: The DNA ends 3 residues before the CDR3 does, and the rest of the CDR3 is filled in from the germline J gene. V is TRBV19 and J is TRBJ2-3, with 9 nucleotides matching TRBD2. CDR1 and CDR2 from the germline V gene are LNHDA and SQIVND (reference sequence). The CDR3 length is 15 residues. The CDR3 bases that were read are TGTGCCAGTAGTTTGGGGGTAGCGGGGGTCCCTGCG. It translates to CASSLGVAGVPA. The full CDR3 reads CASSLGVAGVPAQYF.

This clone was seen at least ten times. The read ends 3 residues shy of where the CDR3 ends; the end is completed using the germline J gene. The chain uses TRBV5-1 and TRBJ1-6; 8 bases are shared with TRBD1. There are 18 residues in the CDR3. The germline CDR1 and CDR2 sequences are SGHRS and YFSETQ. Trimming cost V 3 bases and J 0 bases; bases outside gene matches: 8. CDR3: CASSSTGALSSYNSPLHF. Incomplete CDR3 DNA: TGCGCCAGCAGCTCGACAGGGGCCCTCAGCTCCTATAATTCACCC.

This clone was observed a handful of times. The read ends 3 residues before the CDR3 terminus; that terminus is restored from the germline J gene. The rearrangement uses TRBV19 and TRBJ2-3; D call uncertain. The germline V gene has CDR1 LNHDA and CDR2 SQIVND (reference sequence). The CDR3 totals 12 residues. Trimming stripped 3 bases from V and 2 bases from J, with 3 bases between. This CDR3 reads CASSISTDTQYF. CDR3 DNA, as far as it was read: TGTGCCAGTAGTATCTCCACAGATACG.

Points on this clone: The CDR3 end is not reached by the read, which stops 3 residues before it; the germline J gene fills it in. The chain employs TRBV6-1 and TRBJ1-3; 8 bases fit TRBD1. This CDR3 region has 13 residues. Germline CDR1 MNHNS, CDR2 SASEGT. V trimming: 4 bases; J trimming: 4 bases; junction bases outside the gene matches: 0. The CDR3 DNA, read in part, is TGTGCCAGCAGTGGGGACAGGGGAAACACC. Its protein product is CASSGDRGNT. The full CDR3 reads CASSGDRGNTIYF.

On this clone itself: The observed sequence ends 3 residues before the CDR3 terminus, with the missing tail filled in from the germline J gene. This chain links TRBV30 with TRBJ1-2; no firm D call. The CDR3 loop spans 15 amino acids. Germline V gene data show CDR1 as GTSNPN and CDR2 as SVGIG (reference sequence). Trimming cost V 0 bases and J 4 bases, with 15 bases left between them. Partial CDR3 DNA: TGTGCCTGGAGTGTAGATTTCCTGGCAGTCTATGGC. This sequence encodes CAWSVDFLAVYG. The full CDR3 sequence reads CAWSVDFLAVYGYTF.

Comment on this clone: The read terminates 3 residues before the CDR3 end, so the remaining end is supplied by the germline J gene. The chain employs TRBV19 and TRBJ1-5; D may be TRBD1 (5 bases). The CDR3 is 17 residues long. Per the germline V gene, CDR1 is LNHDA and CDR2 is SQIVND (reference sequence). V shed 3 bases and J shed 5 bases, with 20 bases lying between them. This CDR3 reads CASSILEDSPLDQPQHF. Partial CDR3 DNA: TGTGCCAGTAGTATCCTCGAAGACAGCCCCCTAGATCAGCCC.

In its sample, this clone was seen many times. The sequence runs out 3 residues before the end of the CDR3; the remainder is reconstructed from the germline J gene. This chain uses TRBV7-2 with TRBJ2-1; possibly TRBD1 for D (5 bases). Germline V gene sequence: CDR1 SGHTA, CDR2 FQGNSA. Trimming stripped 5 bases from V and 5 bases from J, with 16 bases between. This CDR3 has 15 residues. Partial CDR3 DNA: TGTGCCAGCAGCATCGACAGAATCCTTAACAATGAG. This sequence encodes CASSIDRILNNE. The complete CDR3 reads CASSIDRILNNEQFF.

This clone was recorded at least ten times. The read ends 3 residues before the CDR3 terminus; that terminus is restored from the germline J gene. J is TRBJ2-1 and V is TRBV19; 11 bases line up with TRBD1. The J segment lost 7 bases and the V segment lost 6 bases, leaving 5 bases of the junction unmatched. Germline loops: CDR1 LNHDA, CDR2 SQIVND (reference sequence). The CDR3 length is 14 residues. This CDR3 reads CASSGTGGSNEQFF. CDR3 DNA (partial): TGTGCCAGTAGCGGGACAGGGGGTTCAAATGAG.

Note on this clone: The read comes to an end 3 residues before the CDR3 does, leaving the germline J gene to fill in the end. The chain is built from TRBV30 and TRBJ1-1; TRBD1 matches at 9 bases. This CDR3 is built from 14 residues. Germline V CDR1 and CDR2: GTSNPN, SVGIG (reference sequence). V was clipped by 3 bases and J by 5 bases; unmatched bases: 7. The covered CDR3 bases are TGTGCCTGGAGAATACAGGGGGCTTGGACTGAA. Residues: CAWRIQGAWTE. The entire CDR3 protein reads CAWRIQGAWTEAFF.

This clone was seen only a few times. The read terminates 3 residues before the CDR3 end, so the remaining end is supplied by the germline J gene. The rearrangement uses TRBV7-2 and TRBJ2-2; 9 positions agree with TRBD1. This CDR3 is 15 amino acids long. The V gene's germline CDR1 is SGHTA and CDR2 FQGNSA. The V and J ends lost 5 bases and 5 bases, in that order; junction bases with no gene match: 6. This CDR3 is CASSRGTGRTGELFF. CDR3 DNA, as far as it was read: TGTGCCAGCAGCAGGGGGACAGGGCGAACCGGGGAG.

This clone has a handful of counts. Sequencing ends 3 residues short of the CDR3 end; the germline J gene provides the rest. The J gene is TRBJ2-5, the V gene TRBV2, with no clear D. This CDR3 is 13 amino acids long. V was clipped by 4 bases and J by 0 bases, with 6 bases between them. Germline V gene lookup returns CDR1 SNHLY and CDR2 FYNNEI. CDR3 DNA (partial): TGTGCCAGCAGTGTAGGGTACCAAGAGACC. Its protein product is CASSVGYQET. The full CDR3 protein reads CASSVGYQETQYF.

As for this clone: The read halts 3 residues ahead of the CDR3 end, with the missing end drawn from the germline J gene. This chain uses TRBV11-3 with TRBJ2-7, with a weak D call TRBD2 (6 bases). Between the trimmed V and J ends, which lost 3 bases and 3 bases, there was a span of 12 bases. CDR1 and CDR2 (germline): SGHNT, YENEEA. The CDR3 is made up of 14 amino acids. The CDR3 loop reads CASSFSGQDYEQYF. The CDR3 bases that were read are TGTGCCAGCAGCTTTAGCGGCCAGGACTACGAG.

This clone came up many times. The CDR3 DNA, read in part, is TGTGCCATCAGTGTGGGACAGAACACTGAA. Its protein is CAISVGQNTE. The whole CDR3 sequence reads CAISVGQNTEAFF. This chain links TRBV10-3 with TRBJ1-1; perhaps TRBD1 as D (6 bases). The CDR3 is cut off 3 residues early in the read; its end comes from the germline J gene. The CDR3 sequence is 13 residues long. Germline V CDR1 and CDR2: ENHRY, SYGVKD. V lost 4 bases and J 1 base, leaving 7 bases between the germline ends.

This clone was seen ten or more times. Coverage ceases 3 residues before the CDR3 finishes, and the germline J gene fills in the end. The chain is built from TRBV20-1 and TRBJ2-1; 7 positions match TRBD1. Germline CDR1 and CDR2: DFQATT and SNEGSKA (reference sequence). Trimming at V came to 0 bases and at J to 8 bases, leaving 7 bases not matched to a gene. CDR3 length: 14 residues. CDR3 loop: CSARDPGTVDEQFF. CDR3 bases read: TGCAGTGCTAGAGATCCTGGGACAGTCGATGAG.

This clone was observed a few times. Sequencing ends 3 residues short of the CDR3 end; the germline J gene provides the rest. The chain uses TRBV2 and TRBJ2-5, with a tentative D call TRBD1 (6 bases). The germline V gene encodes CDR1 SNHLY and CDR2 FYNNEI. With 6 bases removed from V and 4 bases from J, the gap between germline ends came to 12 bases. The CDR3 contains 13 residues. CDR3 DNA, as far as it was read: TGTGCCAGCAGCCAGTCCAGGGGAGAGACC. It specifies CASSQSRGET. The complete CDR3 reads CASSQSRGETQYF. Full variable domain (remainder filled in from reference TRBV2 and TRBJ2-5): EPEVTQTPSHQVTQMGQEVILRCVPISNHLYFYWYRQILGQKVEFLVSFYNNEISEKSEIFDDQFSVERPDGSNFTLKIRSTKLEDSAMYFCASSQSRGETQYFGPGTRLLVL.

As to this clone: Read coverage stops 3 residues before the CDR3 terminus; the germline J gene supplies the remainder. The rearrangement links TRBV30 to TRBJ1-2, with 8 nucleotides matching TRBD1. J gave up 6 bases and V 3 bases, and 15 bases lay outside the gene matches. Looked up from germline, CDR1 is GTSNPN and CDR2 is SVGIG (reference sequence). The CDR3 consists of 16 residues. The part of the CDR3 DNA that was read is TGTGCCTGGAGCGTTCGGCTACGACAGGGGAGGGATGGC. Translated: CAWSVRLRQGRDG. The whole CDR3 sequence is CAWSVRLRQGRDGYTF.

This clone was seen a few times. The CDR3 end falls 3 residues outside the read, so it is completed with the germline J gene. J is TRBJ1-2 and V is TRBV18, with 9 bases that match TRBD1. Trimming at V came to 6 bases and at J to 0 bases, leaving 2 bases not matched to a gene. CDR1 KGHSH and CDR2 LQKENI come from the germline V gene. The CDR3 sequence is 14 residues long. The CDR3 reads CASSGTGPNYGYTF. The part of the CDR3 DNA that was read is TGTGCCAGCTCGGGGACAGGGCCTAACTATGGC.

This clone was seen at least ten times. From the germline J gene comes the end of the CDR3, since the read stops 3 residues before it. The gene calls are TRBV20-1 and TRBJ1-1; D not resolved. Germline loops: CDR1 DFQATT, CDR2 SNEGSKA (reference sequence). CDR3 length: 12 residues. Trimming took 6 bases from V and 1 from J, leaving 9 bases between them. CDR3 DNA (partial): TGCAGTGCCCTCCGACAGAACACTGAA. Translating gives CSALRQNTE. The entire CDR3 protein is CSALRQNTEAFF.